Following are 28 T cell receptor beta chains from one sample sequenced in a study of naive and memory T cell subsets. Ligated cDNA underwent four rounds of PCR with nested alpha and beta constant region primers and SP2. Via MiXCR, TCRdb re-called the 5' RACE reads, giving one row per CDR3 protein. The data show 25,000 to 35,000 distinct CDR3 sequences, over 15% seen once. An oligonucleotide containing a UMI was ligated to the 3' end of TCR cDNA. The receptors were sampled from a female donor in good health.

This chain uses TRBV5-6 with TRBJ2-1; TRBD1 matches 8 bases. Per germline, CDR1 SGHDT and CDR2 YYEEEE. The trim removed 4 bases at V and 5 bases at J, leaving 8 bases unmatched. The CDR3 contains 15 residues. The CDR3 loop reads CASSPDRGNNNEQFF. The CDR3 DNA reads TGTGCCAGCAGCCCCGACAGGGGAAATAACAATGAGCAGTTCTTC.

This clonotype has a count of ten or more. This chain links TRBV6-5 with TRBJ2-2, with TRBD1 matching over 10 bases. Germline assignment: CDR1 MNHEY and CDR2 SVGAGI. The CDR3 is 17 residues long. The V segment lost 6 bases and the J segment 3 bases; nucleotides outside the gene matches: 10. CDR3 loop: CASRARAGTGDTGELFF. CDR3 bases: TGTGCCAGCAGGGCAAGGGCCGGGACAGGGGACACCGGGGAGCTGTTTTTT.

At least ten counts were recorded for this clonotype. The CDR3: CSAQPGGTDTQYF. The CDR3 DNA sequence: TGCAGTGCTCAGCCCGGAGGCACAGATACGCAGTATTTT. The chain employs TRBV20-1 and TRBJ2-3; D call uncertain. V lost 5 bases and J lost 1, with 10 bases in between. Germline V CDR1 and CDR2: DFQATT, SNEGSKA (reference sequence). The CDR3 spans 13 residues.

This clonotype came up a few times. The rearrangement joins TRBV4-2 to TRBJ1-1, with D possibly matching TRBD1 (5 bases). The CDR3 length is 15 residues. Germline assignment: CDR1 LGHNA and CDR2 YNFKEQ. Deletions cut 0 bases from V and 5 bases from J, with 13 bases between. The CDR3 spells CASSQEAGHGTEAFF. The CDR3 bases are TGTGCCAGCAGCCAAGAAGCAGGGCATGGAACTGAAGCTTTCTTT.

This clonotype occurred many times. CDR3 residues: CSVGTSGGGDTQYF. The CDR3 nucleotides read TGCAGCGTTGGGACTAGCGGGGGCGGAGATACGCAGTATTTT. V and J are TRBV29-1 and TRBJ2-3, with 13 bases matching TRBD2. The CDR3 loop spans 14 amino acids. The V gene's germline CDR1 is SQVTM and CDR2 ANQGSEA. The V gene end was trimmed by 4 bases and the J gene end by 5 bases; junction bases not matched to a gene: 3.

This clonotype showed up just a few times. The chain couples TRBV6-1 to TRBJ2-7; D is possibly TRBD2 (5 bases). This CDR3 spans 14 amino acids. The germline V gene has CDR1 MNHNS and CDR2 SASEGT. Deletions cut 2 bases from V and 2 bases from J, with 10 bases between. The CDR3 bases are TGTGCCAGCAGTGAAAGCGGCGATACCTACGAGCAGTACTTC. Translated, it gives CASSESGDTYEQYF.

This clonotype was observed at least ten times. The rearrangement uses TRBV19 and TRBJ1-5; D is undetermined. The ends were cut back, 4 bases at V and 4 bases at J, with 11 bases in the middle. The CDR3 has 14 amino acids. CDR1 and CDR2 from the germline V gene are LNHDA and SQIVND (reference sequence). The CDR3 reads CASSNGPDNQPQHF. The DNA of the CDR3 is TGTGCCAGTAGTAACGGTCCAGATAATCAGCCCCAGCATTTT.

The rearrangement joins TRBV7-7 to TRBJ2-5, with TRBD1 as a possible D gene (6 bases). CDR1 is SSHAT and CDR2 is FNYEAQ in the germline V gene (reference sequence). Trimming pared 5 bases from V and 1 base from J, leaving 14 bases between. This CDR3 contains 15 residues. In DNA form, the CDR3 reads TGTGCCAGCAGCGTCGCCTGGACAGCCCAAGAGACCCAGTACTTC. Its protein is CASSVAWTAQETQYF.

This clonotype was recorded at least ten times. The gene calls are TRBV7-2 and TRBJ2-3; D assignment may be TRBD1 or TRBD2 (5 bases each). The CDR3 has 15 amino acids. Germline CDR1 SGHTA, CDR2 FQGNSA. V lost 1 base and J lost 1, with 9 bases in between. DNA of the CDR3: TGTGCCAGCAGCTTAGGTCGGGGCCGCACAGATACGCAGTATTTT. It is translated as CASSLGRGRTDTQYF.

The CDR3 is CASNVGAAGLTGELFF. The CDR3 DNA reads as TGCGCCAGCAACGTCGGGGCGGCAGGTCTAACCGGGGAGCTGTTTTTT. The chain links TRBV5-1 to TRBJ2-2; the D gene could be TRBD1 or TRBD2 (5 bases each). Germline V gives CDR1 SGHRS, CDR2 YFSETQ. Trimming removed 6 bases from V and 5 bases from J, with 20 bases in between. The CDR3 extends over 16 amino acids.

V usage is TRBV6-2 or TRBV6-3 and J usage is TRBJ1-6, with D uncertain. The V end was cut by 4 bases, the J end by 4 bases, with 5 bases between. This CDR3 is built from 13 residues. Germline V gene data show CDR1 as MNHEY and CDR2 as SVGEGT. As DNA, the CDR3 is TGTGCCAGCAGTTCGCCTTATAATTCACCCCTCCACTTT. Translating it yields CASSSPYNSPLHF.

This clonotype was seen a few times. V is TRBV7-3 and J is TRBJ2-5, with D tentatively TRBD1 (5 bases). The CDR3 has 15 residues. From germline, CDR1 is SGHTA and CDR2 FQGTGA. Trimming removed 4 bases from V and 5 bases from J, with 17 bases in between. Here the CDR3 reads CASSSPLRALETQYF. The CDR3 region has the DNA TGTGCCAGCAGCTCCCCTCTCAGGGCGCTGGAGACCCAGTACTTC.

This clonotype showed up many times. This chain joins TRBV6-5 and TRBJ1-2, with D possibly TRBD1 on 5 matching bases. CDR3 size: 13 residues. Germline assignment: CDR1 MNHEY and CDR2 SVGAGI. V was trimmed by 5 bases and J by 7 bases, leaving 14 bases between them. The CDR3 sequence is CASSPQSRGGYTF. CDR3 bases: TGTGCCAGCAGTCCGCAATCGAGGGGTGGCTACACCTTC.

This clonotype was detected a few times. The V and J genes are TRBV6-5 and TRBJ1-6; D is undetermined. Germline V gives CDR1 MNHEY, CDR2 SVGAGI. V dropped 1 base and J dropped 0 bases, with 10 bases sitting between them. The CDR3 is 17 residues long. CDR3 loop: CASSYLRSSSYNSPLHF. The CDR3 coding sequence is TGTGCCAGCAGTTACTTAAGGTCGAGCTCCTATAATTCACCCCTCCACTTT.

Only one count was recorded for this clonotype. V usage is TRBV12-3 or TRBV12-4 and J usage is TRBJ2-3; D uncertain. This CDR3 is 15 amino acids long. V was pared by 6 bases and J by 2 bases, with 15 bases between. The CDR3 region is CASSHGRGNTDTQYF. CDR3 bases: TGTGCCAGCAGCCACGGACGCGGAAACACAGATACGCAGTATTTT.

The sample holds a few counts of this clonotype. The CDR3 region has the DNA TGTGCCAGCAGCCCGTCGGTCGGGGGCTCCTACAATGAGCAGTTCTTC. Its protein is CASSPSVGGSYNEQFF. This chain uses TRBV12-3 or TRBV12-4 with TRBJ2-1, with D perhaps TRBD2 (6 bases). The V end was cut by 6 bases, the J end by 0 bases, with 15 bases between. This CDR3 region has 16 residues.

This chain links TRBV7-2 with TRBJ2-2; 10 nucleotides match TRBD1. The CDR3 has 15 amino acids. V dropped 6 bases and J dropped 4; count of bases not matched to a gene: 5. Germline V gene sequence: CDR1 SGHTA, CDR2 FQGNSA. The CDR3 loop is CASRPTGGATGELFF. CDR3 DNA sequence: TGTGCCAGCAGACCGACAGGGGGCGCCACCGGGGAGCTGTTTTTT.

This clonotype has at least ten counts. In DNA form, the CDR3 reads TGTGCCAGCAGCGGATGGGGACAGGGGGAAGAGGGCTACACCTTC. Translating gives CASSGWGQGEEGYTF. The chain is built from TRBV11-2 and TRBJ1-2, with TRBD1 identical over 11 bases. The length of the CDR3 is 15 residues. Germline V gene lookup returns CDR1 SGHAT and CDR2 FQNNGV. V dropped 5 bases and J dropped 8; count of bases not matched to a gene: 10. The whole variable domain, remainder taken from reference TRBV11-2 and TRBJ1-2, is EAGVAQSPRYKIIEKRQSVAFWCNPISGHATLYWYQQILGQGPKLLIQFQNNGVVDDSQLPKDRFSAERLKGVDSTLKIQPAKLEDSAVYLCASSGWGQGEEGYTFGSGTRLTVV.

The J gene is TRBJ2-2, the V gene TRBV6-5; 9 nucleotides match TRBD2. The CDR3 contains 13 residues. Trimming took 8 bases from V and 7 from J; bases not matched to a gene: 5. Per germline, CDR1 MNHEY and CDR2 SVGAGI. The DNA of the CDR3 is TGTGCCAGCTGGGGACTAGCTGGCGGGGAGCTGTTTTTT. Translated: CASWGLAGGELFF.

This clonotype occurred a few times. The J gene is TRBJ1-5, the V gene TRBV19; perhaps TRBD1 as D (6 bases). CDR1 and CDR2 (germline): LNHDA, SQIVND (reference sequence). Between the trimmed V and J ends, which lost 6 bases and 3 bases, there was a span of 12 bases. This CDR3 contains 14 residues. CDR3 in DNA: TGTGCCAGTAGGATCGGGGGGGCCAATCAGCCCCAGCATTTT. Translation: CASRIGGANQPQHF.

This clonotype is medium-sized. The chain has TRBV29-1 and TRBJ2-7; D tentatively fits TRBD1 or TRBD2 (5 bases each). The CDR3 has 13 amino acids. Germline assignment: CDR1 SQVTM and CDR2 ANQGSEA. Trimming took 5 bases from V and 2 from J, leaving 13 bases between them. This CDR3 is CSVIWGTPYEQYF. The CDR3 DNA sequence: TGCAGCGTTATCTGGGGGACCCCCTACGAGCAGTACTTC.

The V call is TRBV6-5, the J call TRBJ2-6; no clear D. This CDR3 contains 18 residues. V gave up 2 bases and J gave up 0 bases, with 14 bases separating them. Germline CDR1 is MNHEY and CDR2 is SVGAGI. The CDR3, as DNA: TGTGCCAGCAGTTACAACACAGCCATCGCCTCTGGGGCCAACGTCCTGACTTTC. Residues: CASSYNTAIASGANVLTF.

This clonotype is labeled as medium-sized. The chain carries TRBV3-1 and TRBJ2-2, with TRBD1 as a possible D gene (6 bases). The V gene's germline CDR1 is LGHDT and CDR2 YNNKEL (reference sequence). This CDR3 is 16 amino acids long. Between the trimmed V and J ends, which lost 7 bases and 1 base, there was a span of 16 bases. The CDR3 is CASTLVGALNTGELFF. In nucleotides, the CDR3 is TGTGCCAGCACCCTGGTGGGGGCCTTGAACACCGGGGAGCTGTTTTTT.

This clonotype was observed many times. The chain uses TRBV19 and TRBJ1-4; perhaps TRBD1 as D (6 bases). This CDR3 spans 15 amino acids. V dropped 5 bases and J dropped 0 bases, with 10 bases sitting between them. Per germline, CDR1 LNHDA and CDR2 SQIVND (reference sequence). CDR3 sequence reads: CASSADRTTNEKLFF. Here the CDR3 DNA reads TGTGCCAGTAGTGCGGACAGAACAACTAATGAAAAACTGTTTTTT.

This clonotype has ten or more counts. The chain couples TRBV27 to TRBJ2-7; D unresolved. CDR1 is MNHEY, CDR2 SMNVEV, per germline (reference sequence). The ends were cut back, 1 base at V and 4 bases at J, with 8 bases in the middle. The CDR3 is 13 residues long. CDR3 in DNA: TGTGCCAGCAGTTTATTTTTCGGATACGAGCAGTACTTC. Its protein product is CASSLFFGYEQYF.

In nucleotides, the CDR3 is TGTGCCAGCAGCTCCGACGGAATTCTTAGCAATCAGCCCCAGCATTTT. Its translation: CASSSDGILSNQPQHF. This chain links TRBV7-9 with TRBJ1-5; the D is unclear. Germline values: CDR1 SEHNR, CDR2 FQNEAQ (reference sequence). This CDR3 region has 16 residues. V lost 4 bases to trimming and J lost 0 bases, with 13 bases between them.

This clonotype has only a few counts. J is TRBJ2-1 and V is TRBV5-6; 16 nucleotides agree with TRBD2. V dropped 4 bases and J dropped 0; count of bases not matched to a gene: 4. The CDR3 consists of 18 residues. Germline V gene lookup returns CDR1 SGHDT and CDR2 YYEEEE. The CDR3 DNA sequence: TGTGCCAGCAGCGGGACTAGCGGGGGGGTAAGCTCCTACAATGAGCAGTTCTTC. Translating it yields CASSGTSGGVSSYNEQFF.

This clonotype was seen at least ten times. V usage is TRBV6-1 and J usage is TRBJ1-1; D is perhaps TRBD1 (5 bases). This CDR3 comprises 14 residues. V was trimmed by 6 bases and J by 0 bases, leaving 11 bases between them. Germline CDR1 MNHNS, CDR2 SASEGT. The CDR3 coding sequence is TGTGCCAGCAGGCAGACAGACATGAACACTGAAGCTTTCTTT. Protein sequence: CASRQTDMNTEAFF.